This TCR gamma chain came from a study of gamma delta lymphoproliferative disorders and STAT genes (dated by TCRdb to between 2017 and 2018). In terms of the full investigation: Gamma-chain libraries were prepared from at least 50 ng of genomic DNA using the LymphoTrack Dx TCRG Assay. Because no corresponding Invivoscribe delta assay was available, delta-chain libraries were prepared according to the standard operating procedure of the EuroClonality-NGS working group. Within a larger immunophenotypic and STAT-mutation study, TCR gamma and delta CDR3 repertoires were profiled by deep sequencing in Tgammadelta lymphoproliferative disease patients and healthy controls. To confirm results, a couple of gamma-chain samples and every delta-chain sample were sequenced twice. Summary of the overall study and its limitations: T cells in controls likely covered a range of maturation stages, whereas leukemic cells were skewed toward terminal effectors, which could potentially limit comparisons between patients and controls. The authors pointed out that NGS specificity may be lower at low frequencies, so whether leukemic clones are public or private needs to be confirmed. When whole repertoires were clustered, gamma repertoires from patients formed a group apart from those of healthy controls, but delta repertoires showed no separation between the groups. Nearly all major gamma and delta clonotypes of patients were found to be public, being shared with at least one healthy donor, and only a couple of gamma clonotypes were found to be private to disease.

For both patients and controls, peripheral blood mononuclear cells were isolated, and the genomic DNA from these cells was used for TCR sequencing. As controls, about 23 healthy adult blood donors (median age around 60 years; some 12 males and approximately eleven females) were included and were matched to patients for age and sex. Comment on this clone: The target of this receptor is not known. A read error likely explains why the TCRdb protein, taken from a much larger clone, differs from this DNA's translation at residue 3; the protein shown is translated from the DNA.

In both library methods, multiplex PCR was carried out with primers targeting conserved V and J regions of the TCR genes. The amplicons were purified, pooled and then sequenced on an Illumina MiSeq platform. For the original study's pipeline: V(D)J alignment, clonotype assembly and translation were handled by MiXCR, while functionality assessment and CDR3 repertoire analyses were done with VDJtools. CDR3 followed the IMGT definition, and analyses included only productive sequences that used functional genes, leaving out ORF genes and pseudogenes. A custom Python script searched for identical amino acid CDR3s of major clonotypes (frequency >=5%) across all patients and controls. Clonotype frequencies in patients versus controls were compared with a one-sided non-parametric Wilcoxon test. Clones were re-identified by TCRdb from the public reads with CATT, and rows with the same DNA were merged. TCRdb, rather than the study authors, made the V and J calls. The sample has several hundred gamma-chain clones on record, 27% of them singletons. Approximately 38% of the sample goes to the ten largest clones.

From the germline V gene, CDR1 is EGSNGY and CDR2 is YDSYNSKV. Counted from cysteine to phenylalanine, this CDR3 has 13 amino acids. Only the CDR3 portion is preserved as DNA: 39 bases, with reading frame beginning at the first base. This sequence originates from a human donor in good health. Input material: blood. The chain couples TRGV2 to TRGJP1. Since TCRdb gives no J gene, matching the DNA to germline was used here to assign it. The CDR3 sequence is CAAWVRTGWFKIF. The sequence in DNA is TGTGCCGCCTGGGTACGAACTGGTTGGTTCAAGATATTT.